This T cell receptor (beta chain) was retrieved from a study of early T cells in non-severe SARS-CoV-2 infection. In the study overall: Unsorted whole-blood RNA was sequenced in bulk, leaving chains unpaired.

The CDR3 runs to 16 residues. Trimming removed 5 bases from V and 1 base from J; junction bases left unmatched: 7. Germline values: CDR1 LGHDT, CDR2 YNNKEL (reference sequence). Individual cDNA molecules received unique molecular identifiers during library preparation. In TCRdb, the 5' RACE reads were re-called with MiXCR into one record per CDR3 protein. Of about 80,000 distinct CDR3 sequences in the sample, roughly 5.7% are singletons; the top ten hold about 7.8%. There are many counts of this clonotype. Antigen: not known. Broader study findings: CD4 and private specificities were missed by VDJdb matching, which favored anti-spike CD8 responses.

The chain employs TRBV3-1 and TRBJ2-2; TRBD1 agrees at 7 bases. Sequenced: whole blood. The receptor comes from an adult who was a healthcare worker with PCR-confirmed SARS-CoV-2 infection or an uninfected control (not recorded which). CDR3 sequence: CASSGRTGENTGELFF. The CDR3 bases are TGTGCCAGCAGCGGACGGACAGGCGAGAACACCGGGGAGCTGTTTTTT.